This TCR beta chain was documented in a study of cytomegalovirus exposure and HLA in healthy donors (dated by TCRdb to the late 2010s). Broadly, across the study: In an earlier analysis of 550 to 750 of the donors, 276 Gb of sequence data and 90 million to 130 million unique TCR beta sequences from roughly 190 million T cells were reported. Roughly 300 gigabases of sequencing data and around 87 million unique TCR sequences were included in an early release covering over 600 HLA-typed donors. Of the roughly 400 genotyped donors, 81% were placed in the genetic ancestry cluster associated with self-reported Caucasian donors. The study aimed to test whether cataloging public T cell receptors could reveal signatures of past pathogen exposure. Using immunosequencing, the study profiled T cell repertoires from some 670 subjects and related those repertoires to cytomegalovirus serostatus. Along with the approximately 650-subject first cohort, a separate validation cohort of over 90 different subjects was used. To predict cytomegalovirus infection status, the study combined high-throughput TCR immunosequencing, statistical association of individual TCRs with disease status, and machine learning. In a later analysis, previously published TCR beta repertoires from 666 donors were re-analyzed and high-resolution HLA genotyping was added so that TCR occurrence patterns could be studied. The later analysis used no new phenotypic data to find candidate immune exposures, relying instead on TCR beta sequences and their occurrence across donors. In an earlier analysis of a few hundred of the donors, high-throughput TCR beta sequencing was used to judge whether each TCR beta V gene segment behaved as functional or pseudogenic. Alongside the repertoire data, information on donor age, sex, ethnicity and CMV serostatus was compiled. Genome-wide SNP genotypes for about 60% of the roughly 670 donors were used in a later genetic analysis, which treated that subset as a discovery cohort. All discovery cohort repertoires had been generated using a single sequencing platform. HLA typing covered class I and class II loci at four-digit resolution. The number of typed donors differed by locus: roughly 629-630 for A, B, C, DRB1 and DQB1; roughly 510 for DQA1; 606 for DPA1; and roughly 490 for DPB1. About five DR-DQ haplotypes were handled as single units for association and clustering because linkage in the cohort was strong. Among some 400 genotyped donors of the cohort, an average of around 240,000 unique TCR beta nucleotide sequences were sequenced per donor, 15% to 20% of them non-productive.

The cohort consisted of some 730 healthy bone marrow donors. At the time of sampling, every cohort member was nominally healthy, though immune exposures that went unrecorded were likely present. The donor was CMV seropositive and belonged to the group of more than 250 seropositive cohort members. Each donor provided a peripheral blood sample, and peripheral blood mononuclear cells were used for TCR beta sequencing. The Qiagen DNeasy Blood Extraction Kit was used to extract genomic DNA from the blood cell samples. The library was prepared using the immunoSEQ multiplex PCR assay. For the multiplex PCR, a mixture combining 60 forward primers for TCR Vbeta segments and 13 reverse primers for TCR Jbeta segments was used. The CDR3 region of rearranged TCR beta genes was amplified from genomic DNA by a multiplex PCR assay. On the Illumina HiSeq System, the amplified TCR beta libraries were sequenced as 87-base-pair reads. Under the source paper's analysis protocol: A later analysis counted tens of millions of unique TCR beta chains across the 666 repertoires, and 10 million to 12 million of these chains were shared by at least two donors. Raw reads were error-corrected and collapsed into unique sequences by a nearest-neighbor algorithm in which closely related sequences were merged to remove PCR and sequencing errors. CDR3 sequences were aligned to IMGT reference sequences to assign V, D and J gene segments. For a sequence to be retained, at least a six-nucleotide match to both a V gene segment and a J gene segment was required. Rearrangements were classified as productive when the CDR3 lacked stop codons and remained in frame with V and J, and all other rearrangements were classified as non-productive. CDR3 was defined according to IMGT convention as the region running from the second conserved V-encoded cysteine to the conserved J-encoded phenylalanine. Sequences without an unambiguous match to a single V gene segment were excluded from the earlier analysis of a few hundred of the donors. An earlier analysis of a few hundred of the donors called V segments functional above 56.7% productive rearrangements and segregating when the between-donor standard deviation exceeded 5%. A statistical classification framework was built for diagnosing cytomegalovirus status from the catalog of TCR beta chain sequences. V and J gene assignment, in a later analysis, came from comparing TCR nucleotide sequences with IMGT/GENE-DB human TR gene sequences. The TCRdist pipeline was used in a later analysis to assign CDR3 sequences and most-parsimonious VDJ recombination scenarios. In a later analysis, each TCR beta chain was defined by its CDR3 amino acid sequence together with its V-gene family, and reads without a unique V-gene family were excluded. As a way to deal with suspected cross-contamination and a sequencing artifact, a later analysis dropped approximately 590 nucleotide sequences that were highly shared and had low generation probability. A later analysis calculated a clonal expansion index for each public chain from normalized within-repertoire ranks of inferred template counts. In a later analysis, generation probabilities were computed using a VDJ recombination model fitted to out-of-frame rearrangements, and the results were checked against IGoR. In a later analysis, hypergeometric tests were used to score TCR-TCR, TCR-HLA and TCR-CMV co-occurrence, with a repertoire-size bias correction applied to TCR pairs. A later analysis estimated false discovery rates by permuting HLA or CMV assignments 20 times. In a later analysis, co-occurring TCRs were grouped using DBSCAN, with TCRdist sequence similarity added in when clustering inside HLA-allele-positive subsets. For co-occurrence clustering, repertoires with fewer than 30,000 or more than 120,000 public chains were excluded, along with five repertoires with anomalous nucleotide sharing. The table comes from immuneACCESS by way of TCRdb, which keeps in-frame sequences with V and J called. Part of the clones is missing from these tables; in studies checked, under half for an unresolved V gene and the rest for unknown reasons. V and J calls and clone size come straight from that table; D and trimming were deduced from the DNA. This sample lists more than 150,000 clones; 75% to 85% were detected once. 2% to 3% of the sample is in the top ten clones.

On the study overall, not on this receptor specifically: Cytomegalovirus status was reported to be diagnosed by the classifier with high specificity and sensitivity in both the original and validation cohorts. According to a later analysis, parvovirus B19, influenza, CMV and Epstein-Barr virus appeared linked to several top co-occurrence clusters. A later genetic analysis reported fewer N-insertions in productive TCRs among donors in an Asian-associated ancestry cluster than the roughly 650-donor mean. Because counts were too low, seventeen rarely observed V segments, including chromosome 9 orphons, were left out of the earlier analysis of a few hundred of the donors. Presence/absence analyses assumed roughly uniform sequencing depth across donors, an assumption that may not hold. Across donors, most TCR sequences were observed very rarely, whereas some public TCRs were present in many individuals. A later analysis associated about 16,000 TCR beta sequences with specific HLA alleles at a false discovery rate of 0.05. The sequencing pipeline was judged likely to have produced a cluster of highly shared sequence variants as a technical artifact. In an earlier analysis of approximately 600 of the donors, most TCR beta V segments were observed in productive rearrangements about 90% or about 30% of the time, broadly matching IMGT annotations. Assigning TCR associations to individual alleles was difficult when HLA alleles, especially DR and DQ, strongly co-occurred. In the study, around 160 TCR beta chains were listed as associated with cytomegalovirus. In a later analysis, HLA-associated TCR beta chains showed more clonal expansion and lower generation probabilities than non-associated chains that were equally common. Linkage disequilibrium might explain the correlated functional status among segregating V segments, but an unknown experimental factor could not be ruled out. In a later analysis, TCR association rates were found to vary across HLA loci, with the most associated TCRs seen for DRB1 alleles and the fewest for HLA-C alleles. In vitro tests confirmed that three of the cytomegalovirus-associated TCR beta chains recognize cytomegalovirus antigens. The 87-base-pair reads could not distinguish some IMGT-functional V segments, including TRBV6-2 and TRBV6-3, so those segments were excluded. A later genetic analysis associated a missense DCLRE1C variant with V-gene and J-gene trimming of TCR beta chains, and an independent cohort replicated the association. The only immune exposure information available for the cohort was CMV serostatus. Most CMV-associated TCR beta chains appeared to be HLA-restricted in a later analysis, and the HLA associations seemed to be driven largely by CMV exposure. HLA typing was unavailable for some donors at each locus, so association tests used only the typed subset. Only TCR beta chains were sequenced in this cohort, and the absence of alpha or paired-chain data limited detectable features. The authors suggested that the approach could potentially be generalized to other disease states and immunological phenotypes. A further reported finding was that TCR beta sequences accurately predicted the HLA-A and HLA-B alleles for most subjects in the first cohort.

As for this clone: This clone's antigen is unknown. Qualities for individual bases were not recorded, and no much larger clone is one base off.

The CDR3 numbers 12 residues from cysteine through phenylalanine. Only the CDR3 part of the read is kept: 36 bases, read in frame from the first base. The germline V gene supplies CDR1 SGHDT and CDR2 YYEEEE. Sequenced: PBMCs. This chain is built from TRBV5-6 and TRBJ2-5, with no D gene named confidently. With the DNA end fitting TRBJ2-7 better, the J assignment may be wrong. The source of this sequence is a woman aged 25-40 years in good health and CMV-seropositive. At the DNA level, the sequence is TGTGCCAGCAGCTTGGGTCGCTTCGAGCAGTACTTC. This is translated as CASSLGRFEQYF.